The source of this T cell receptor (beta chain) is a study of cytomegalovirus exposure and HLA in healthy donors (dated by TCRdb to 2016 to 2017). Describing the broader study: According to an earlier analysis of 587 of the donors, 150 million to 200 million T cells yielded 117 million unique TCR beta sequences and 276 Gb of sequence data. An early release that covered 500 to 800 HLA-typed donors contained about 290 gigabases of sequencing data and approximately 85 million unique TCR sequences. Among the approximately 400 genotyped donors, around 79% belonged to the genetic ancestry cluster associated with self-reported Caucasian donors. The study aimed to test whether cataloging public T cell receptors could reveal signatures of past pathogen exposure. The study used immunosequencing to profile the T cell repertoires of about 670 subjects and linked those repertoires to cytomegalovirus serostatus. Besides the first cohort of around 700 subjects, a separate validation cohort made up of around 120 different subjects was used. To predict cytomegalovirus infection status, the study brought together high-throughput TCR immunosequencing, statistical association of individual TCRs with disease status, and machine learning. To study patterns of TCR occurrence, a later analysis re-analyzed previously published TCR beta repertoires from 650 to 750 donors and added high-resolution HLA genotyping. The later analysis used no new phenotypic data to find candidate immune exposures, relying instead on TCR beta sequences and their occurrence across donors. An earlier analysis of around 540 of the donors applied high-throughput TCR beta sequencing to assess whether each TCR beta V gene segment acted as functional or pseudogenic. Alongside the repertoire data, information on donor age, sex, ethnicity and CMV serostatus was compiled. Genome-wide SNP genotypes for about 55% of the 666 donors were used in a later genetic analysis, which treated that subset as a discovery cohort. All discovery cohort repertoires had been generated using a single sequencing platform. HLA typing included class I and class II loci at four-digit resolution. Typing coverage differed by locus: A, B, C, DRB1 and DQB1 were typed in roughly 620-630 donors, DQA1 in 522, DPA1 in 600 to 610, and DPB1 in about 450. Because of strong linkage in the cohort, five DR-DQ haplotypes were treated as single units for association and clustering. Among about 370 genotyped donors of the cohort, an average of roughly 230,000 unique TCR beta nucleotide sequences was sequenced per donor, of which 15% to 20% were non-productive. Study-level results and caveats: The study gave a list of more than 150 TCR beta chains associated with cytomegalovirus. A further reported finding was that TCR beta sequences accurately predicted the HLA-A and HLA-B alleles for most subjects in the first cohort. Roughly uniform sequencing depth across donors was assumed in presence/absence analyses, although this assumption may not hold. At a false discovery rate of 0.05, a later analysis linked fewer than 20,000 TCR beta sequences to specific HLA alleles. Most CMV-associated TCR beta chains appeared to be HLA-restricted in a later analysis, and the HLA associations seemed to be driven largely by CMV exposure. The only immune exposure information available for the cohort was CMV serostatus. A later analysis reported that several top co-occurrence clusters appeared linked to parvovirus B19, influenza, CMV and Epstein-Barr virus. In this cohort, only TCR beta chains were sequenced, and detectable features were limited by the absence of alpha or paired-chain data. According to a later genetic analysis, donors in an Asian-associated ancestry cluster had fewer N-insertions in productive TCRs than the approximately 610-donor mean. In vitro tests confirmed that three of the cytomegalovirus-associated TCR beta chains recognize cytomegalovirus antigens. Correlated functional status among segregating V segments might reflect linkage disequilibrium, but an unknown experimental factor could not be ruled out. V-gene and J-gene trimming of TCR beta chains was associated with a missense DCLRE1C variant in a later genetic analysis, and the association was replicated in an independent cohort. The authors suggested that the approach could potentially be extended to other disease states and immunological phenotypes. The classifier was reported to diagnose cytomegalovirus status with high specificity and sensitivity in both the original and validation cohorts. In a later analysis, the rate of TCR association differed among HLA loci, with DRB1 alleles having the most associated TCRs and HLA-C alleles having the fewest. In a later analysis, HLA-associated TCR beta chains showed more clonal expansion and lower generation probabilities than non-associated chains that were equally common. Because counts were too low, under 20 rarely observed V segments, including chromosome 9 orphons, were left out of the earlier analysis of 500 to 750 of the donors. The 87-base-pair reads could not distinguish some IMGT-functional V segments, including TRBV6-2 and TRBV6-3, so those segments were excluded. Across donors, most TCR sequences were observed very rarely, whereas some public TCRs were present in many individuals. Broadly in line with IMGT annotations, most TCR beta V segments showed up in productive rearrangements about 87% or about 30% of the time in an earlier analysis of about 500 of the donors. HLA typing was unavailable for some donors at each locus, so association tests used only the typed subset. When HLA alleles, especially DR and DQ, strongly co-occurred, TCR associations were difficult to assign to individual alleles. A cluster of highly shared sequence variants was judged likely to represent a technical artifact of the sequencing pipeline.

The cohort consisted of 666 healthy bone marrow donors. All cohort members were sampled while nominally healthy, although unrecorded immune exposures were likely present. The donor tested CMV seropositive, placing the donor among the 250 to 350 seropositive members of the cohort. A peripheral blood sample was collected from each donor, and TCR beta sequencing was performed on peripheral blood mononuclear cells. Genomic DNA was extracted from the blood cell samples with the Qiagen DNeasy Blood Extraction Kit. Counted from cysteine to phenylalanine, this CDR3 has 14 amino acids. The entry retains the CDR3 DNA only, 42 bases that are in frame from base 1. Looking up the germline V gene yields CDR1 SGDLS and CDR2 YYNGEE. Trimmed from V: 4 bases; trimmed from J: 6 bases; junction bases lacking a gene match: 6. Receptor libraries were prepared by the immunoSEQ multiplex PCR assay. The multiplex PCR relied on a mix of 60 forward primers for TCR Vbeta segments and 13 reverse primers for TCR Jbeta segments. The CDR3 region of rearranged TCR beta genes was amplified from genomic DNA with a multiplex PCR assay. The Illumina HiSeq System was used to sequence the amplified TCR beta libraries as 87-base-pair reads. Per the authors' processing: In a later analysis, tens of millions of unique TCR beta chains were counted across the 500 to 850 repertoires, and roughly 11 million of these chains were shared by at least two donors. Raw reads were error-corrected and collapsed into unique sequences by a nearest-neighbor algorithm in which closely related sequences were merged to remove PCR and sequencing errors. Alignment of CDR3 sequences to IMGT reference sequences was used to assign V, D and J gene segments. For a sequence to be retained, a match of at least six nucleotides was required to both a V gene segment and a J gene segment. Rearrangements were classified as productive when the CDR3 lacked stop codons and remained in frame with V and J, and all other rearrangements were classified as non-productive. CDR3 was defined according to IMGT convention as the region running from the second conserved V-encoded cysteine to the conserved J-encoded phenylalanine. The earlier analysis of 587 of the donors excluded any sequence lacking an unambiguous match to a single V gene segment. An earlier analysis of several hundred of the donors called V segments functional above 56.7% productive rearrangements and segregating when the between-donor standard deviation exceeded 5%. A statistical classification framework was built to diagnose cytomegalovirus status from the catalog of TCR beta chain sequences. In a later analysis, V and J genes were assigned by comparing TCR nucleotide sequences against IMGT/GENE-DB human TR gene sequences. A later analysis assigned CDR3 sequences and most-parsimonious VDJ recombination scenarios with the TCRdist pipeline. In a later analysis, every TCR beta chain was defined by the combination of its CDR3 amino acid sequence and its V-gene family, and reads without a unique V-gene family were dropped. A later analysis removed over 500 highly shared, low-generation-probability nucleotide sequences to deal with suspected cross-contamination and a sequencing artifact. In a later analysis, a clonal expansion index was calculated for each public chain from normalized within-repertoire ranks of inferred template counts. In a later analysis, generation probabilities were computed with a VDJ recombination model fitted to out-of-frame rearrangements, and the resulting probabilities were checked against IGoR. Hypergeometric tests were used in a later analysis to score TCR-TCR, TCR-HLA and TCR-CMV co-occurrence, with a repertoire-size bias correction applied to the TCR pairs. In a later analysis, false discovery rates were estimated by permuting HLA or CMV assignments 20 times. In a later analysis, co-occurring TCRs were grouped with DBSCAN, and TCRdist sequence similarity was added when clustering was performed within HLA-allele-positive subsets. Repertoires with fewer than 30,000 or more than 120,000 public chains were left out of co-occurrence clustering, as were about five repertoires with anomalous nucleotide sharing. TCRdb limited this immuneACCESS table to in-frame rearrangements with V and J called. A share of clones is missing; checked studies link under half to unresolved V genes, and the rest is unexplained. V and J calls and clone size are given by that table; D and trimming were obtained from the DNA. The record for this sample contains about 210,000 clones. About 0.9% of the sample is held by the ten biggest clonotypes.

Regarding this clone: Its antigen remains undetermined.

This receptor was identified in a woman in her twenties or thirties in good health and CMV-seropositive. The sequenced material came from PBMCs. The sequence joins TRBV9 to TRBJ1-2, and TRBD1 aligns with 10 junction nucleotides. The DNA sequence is TGTGCCAGCAGCCCAGGGGACAGGGGCCATGGCTACACCTTC. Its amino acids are CASSPGDRGHGYTF. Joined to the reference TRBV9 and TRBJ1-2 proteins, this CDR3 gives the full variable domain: DSGVTQTPKHLITATGQRVTLRCSPRSGDLSVYWYQQSLDQGLQFLIQYYNGEERAKGNILERFSAQQFPDLHSELNLSSLELGDSALYFCASSPGDRGHGYTFGSGTRLTVV.